The 8 T cell receptor beta chains reported below all come from one sample, sequenced in a study of cytomegalovirus exposure and HLA in healthy donors. Sequencing was performed with immunoSEQ multiplex PCR; in TCRdb, only in-frame clones are kept and a portion is missing. The data hold fewer than 140,000 clones, with about 85% observed a single time. Sequencing was carried out using PBMCs. Every receptor here comes from a woman under 30 in good health and CMV-seropositive.

The chain couples TRBV18 to TRBJ2-5; D is possibly TRBD2 (5 bases). Germline values: CDR1 KGHSH, CDR2 LQKENI. The CDR3 spans 13 residues. Trimming pared 6 bases from V and 4 bases from J, leaving 12 bases between. The CDR3: CASSPSGLETQYF. The DNA for the CDR3 is TGTGCCAGCTCCCCCTCGGGGTTAGAGACCCAGTACTTC.

This clone was counted a single time. The gene calls are TRBV23-1 and TRBJ2-3; D perhaps matches TRBD2 (6 bases). TRBV23-1 has ORF status, its function being uncertain. This CDR3 has 15 residues. V was pared by 8 bases and J by 0 bases, with 15 bases between. The CDR3 reads CASGSWGESTDTQYF. CDR3 in DNA: TGCGCCAGCGGCTCGTGGGGGGAAAGCACAGATACGCAGTATTTT.

The chain employs TRBV6-1 and TRBJ2-2; D possibly corresponds to TRBD2 (6 bases). The germline V gene has CDR1 MNHNS and CDR2 SASEGT. CDR3 length: 14 amino acids. Between the trimmed V and J ends, which lost 9 bases and 0 bases, there was a span of 11 bases. CDR3 DNA sequence: TGTGCCAGTCCTCGGGACTCGAACACCGGGGAGCTGTTTTTT. Its protein is CASPRDSNTGELFF.

This chain links TRBV6-5 with TRBJ2-7, with a possible D match to TRBD2 (5 bases). Germline V gene data show CDR1 as MNHEY and CDR2 as SVGAGI. Trimming removed 3 bases at V and 3 bases at J, with 12 bases between. The CDR3 extends over 14 amino acids. CDR3 in DNA: TGTGCCAGCAGTTATGTGGCGGACTTCTACGAGCAGTACTTC. Its protein product is CASSYVADFYEQYF.

V usage is TRBV7-2 and J usage is TRBJ1-5, with TRBD1 matching 8 bases. With 5 bases clipped from V and 4 bases from J, the junction kept 4 bases outside the gene matches. Germline CDR1 SGHTA, CDR2 FQGNSA. There are 14 residues in the CDR3. CDR3 nucleotide sequence: TGTGCCAGCAGCATCACAGGGGGTAATCAGCCCCAGCATTTT. Its protein product is CASSITGGNQPQHF.

The V and J genes are TRBV5-6 and TRBJ1-6; D remains ambiguous. The CDR3 extends over 14 amino acids. V was trimmed by 4 bases and J by 4 bases, leaving 9 bases between them. CDR1 SGHDT and CDR2 YYEEEE come from the germline V gene. The CDR3 reads CASSPSGYNSPLHF. The CDR3, as DNA: TGTGCCAGCAGCCCCTCCGGGTATAATTCACCCCTCCACTTT.

The rearrangement links TRBV2 to TRBJ2-3; D possibly corresponds to TRBD1 (5 bases). Trimming cost V 4 bases and J 3 bases, with 8 bases left between them. This CDR3 spans 13 amino acids. Germline lookup yields CDR1 SNHLY and CDR2 FYNNEI. The CDR3 is CASSGGATDTQYF. As DNA, the CDR3 is TGTGCCAGCAGTGGGGGCGCGACAGATACGCAGTATTTT.

This clone was counted once. V and J are TRBV19 and TRBJ1-5, with TRBD1 matching over 8 bases. Germline CDR1 LNHDA, CDR2 SQIVND (reference sequence). CDR3 length: 16 residues. V was clipped by 7 bases and J by 2 bases; unmatched bases: 10. The CDR3 DNA is TGTGCCAGTAAACCTCAGGGGGCGTGGGGCAATCAGCCCCAGCATTTT. Amino acid sequence: CASKPQGAWGNQPQHF.